The rows below give T cell receptor beta chains drawn from one sample of a study of CD8 T cells in Susac syndrome. TCRdb called the immunoSEQ multiplex PCR reads again in MiXCR, with one record for every CDR3 protein. The sample records about 120,000 distinct CDR3 sequences, 80% to 95% being singletons. The sequenced material came from CD4+ T cells from PBMCs. Receptors originate from a human donor in good health. Each CDR3 is given with its conserved first and last residue. D genes are given only for firm matches. Clone size is given for some rows only: seen once, a few or many times, or a class if the clone is expanded.

>few|NA|TRBJ2-2|TRBV7-3
TGTGCCAGCAGCTCCCAAATAGCCGGGGAGCTGTTTTTT
CASSSQIAGELFF
>NA|NA|TRBJ1-3|TRBV6-2/TRBV6-3
TGTGCCAGCAGACTACATATCTCTGGAAACACCATATATTTT
CASRLHISGNTIYF
>NA|TRBD2|TRBJ2-2|TRBV7-3
TGTGCCAGCAGCTTAGGACGGGGGGGCACCGGGGAGCTGTTTTTT
CASSLGRGGTGELFF
>once|TRBD1|TRBJ1-6|TRBV5-1
TGCGCCAGCAGCTTAAGGACAGGGGATTCACCCCTCCACTTT
CASSLRTGDSPLHF
>NA|TRBD2|TRBJ2-5|TRBV4-2
TGTGCCAGCAGCCAAGATGGTAGCGGGGGGGCCTTAGAGACCCAGTACTTC
CASSQDGSGGALETQYF
>NA|NA|TRBJ1-2|TRBV20-1
TGCAGTGCTAGAGCAGGGGCCTATGGCTACACCTTC
CSARAGAYGYTF
>NA|TRBD2|TRBJ2-2|TRBV11-3
TGTGCCAGCAGCTTAGCGGGGGGAACTACCGGGGAGCTGTTTTTT
CASSLAGGTTGELFF
>NA|TRBD1|TRBJ2-7|TRBV29-1
TGCAGCGTCGGACAGGGCAACTCCTACGAGCAGTACTTC
CSVGQGNSYEQYF
>NA|TRBD1|TRBJ2-2|TRBV6-5
TGTGCCAGCAGAAGTCAGGGGGTTCTGGCCGGGGAGCTGTTTTTT
CASRSQGVLAGELFF
>NA|TRBD2|TRBJ2-1|TRBV7-2
TGTGCCAGCAGCATGACTAGCGGGAGGCCGTCCTACAATGAGCAGTTCTTC
CASSMTSGRPSYNEQFF
>NA|NA|TRBJ2-7|TRBV6-5
TGTGCCAGCACCACAGGCTACGAGCAGTACTTC
CASTTGYEQYF
>NA|NA|TRBJ1-2|TRBV15
TGTGCCACCAGCAGGGACCTGAGCTATGGCTACACCTTC
CATSRDLSYGYTF
>NA|NA|TRBJ2-1|TRBV4-3
TGCGCCAGCAGCCCTGAGCGGGTTTTAACCTACAATGAGCAGTTCTTC
CASSPERVLTYNEQFF
>once|NA|TRBJ2-5|TRBV6-6
TGTGCCAGCAGTAACTACCAAGAGACCCAGTACTTC
CASSNYQETQYF
>NA|NA|TRBJ2-7|TRBV4-3
TGCGCCAGCAGCCAAGATAAGGGGATTTACGAGCAGTACTTC
CASSQDKGIYEQYF
>NA|NA|TRBJ2-7|TRBV27
TGTGCCAGCAATTCCGGGACGCTTCCCTACGAGCAGTACTTC
CASNSGTLPYEQYF
>NA|TRBD1|TRBJ1-2|TRBV6-2/TRBV6-3
TGTGCCAGCAGTCTCGACAGGGCCTATGGCTACACCTTC
CASSLDRAYGYTF
>NA|NA|TRBJ1-1|TRBV19
TGTGCCAGTAGTATACCGGCAGGACCGAACACTGAAGCTTTCTTT
CASSIPAGPNTEAFF
>NA|NA|TRBJ2-5|TRBV30
TGTGCCTGGAGTGTCGCCCGGTCGGGGCTGGAGACCCAGTACTTC
CAWSVARSGLETQYF
>NA|NA|TRBJ2-1|TRBV6-2/TRBV6-3
TGTGCCAGCAGTTACCTTCCCTTACTGTCGAATGAGCAGTTCTTC
CASSYLPLLSNEQFF
>NA|NA|TRBJ2-3|TRBV29-1
TGCAGCGTTCGCAGACAGCCAGATACGCAGTATTTT
CSVRRQPDTQYF
>NA|TRBD2|TRBJ2-3|TRBV20-1
TGCAGTGCTAGGAGGACTAGCGGTCTCACAGATACGCAGTATTTT
CSARRTSGLTDTQYF
>NA|NA|TRBJ2-1|TRBV9
TGTGCCAGCAGCCCCCGCCAGCTTTCCTACAATGAGCAGTTCTTC
CASSPRQLSYNEQFF
>NA|NA|TRBJ1-2|TRBV28
TGTGCCAGCAGTTGGCCAGGGGTCGGCTACACCTTC
CASSWPGVGYTF
>NA|NA|TRBJ2-3|TRBV28
TGTGCCAGCAGTTTATTAGGTCCGGGGTTCACAGATACGCAGTATTTT
CASSLLGPGFTDTQYF
>NA|TRBD2|TRBJ2-7|TRBV7-2
TGTGCCAGCAGCGCTACTCTAGCGGGGGCCTACGAGCAGTACTTC
CASSATLAGAYEQYF
>NA|NA|TRBJ1-1|TRBV20-1
TGCAGTGTCTCCGACGAAGCTTTCTTT
CSVSDEAFF
>NA|TRBD1|TRBJ2-1|TRBV20-1
TGCAGTGCTAGTTTGGGGACAGGGTACAATGAGCAGTTCTTC
CSASLGTGYNEQFF
>NA|NA|TRBJ1-4|TRBV3-1
TGTGCCAGCAGCCAAAAGGGACCTAATGAAAAACTGTTTTTT
CASSQKGPNEKLFF
>NA|TRBD1|TRBJ1-6|TRBV6-5
TGTGCCAGCAGTACGACAGGGCACTCACCCCTCCACTTT
CASSTTGHSPLHF
>once|TRBD2|TRBJ2-1|TRBV10-3
TGTGCCATCGGGGCTAGCGGGAGACTTGAGCAGTTCTTC
CAIGASGRLEQFF
>NA|TRBD1|TRBJ1-1|TRBV20-1
TGCAGTGCTAGAGTGCACAGGGGGCAGAGTGAAGCTTTCTTT
CSARVHRGQSEAFF
>NA|TRBD1|TRBJ2-7|TRBV6-2/TRBV6-3
TGTGCCAGCAGCCTCAGGGGGCTCGGGGTTCCCTCCTACGAGCAGTACTTC
CASSLRGLGVPSYEQYF
>NA|TRBD1|TRBJ1-2|TRBV11-1
TGTGCCAGCAGCCTTACAGGGGATGGTGGCTACACCTTC
CASSLTGDGGYTF
>NA|NA|TRBJ1-3|TRBV28
TGTGCCAGCAGTTTAACCGCGGGCACCATATATTTT
CASSLTAGTIYF
>NA|TRBD2|TRBJ2-1|TRBV20-1
TGCAGTGCCCTCCTAGGACTAGCGGGAGGGCGGAGCTCCTACAATGAGCAGTTCTTC
CSALLGLAGGRSSYNEQFF
>NA|NA|TRBJ2-2|TRBV6-2/TRBV6-3
TGTGCCAGCAGTTACGGCCGACCGGAGCTGTTTTTT
CASSYGRPELFF
>NA|NA|TRBJ1-5|TRBV7-2
TGTGCCAGCAGCCTAGGGGCGGAGGAGACCCAGCATTTT
CASSLGAEETQHF
>NA|NA|TRBJ2-7|TRBV7-8
TGTGCCAGCAGCTTAACAGCGGTCTACGAGCAGTACTTC
CASSLTAVYEQYF
>NA|NA|TRBJ2-3|TRBV7-9
TGTGCCAGCAGCTTAGCGAAGAGACTCAAGGGCCTGGATACGCAGTATTTT
CASSLAKRLKGLDTQYF
>NA|NA|TRBJ1-2|TRBV5-4
TGTGCCAGCTGGCCGGGCCCGGCGGGGTCAGGCTACACCTTC
CASWPGPAGSGYTF
>NA|NA|TRBJ1-3|TRBV7-2
TGTGCCAGCAGCTTAGAGAGGAGCTCTGGAAACACCATATATTTT
CASSLERSSGNTIYF
>NA|TRBD1|TRBJ1-1|TRBV12-3/TRBV12-4
TGTGCCAGCAGTCCCGACAGGGCCACTGAAGCTTTCTTT
CASSPDRATEAFF
>NA|NA|TRBJ1-5|TRBV28
TGTGCCAGCAGGTCCAGGGGAGGGCCCCAGCATTTT
CASRSRGGPQHF
>NA|NA|TRBJ2-5|TRBV14
TGTGCCAGCAGCCATTCCTGGAGATCGACCCAGTACTTC
CASSHSWRSTQYF
>NA|TRBD2|TRBJ2-5|TRBV5-1
TGCGCCAGCAGCCCCGTGGGAGGGAGTACGACCCAGTACTTC
CASSPVGGSTTQYF
>NA|TRBD2|TRBJ2-7|TRBV13
TGTGCCAGCAGCTCCCTAGCGGGGGCCCCCTACGAGCAGTACTTC
CASSSLAGAPYEQYF
>NA|NA|TRBJ2-2|TRBV5-6
TGTGCCAGCAGCTTGGGTGTGGGCTCGGGGGAGCTGTTTTTT
CASSLGVGSGELFF
>NA|NA|TRBJ1-2|TRBV29-1
TGCAGCGTTGACGGACCCGGGGTCAACTATGGCTACACCTTC
CSVDGPGVNYGYTF
>NA|NA|TRBJ1-2|TRBV7-8
TGTGCCAGCAGCTTGGGGGACCGTAACTATGGCTACACCTTC
CASSLGDRNYGYTF